This T cell receptor beta chain stems from a study of blood T cell repertoires in COVID-19. The overall study: Spain, Italy and the United States supplied samples that represented acute and convalescent COVID-19. PBMCs, B-cell-depleted T cells, or T cells provided the cDNA or gDNA that made up the material.

There are 12 residues in the CDR3. Germline assignment: CDR1 LNHNV and CDR2 YYDKDF (reference sequence). V gave up 5 bases and J gave up 2 bases, with 6 bases separating them. Authors' methods: Estimates of nucleated cell counts were drawn from the amplification of reference gene primers. Some clones are missing from TCRdb's copy, which holds only in-frame ones; the method was immunoSEQ multiplex PCR. V, J and clone size were drawn from that table, and D and trimming were deduced from the DNA. The sample consists of just over 200,000 clones, around 80% of them appearing once. The genes are TRBV15 and TRBJ1-2; maybe TRBD1 (6 bases). The TCR comes from a woman aged 70-85 years with acute or convalescent COVID-19. The specimen was peripheral blood. CDR3 residues: CATSGGNYGYTF. CDR3 DNA sequence: TGTGCCACCAGCGGGGGCAACTATGGCTACACCTTC.